The 29 T cell receptor beta chains below come from one sample, sequenced in a study of PD-1 blockade in classical Hodgkin lymphoma. Each patient experienced a relapse that followed autologous stem cell transplantation, and brentuximab vedotin exposure varied. Produced via immunoSEQ multiplex PCR; TCRdb's table is partial and in-frame only. The table has tens of thousands of clones, over 60% seen once; the top ten hold approximately 18%. Specimen: peripheral blood mononuclear cells (PBMCs), collected before the second cycle of nivolumab. All receptors derive from a human donor with classical Hodgkin lymphoma.

This chain uses TRBV5-4 with TRBJ1-1; 8 bases agree with TRBD1. CDR1 and CDR2 (germline): SGHNT, YYREEE (reference sequence). CDR3 length: 16 amino acids. V shed 6 bases and J 0 bases; nucleotides not matched to a gene: 10. The chain's CDR3 is CASTDRDSSMNTEAFF. The CDR3 DNA reads TGTGCCAGCACGGACAGGGATTCTTCAATGAACACTGAAGCTTTCTTT.

In this sample, this clone turned up a few times. This sequence joins TRBV19 and TRBJ2-1; unclear D gene. This CDR3 comprises 13 residues. Germline values: CDR1 LNHDA, CDR2 SQIVND (reference sequence). Trimming left V 5 bases short and J 7 bases short, with 12 bases between. CDR3: CASSPPEWNEQFF. The CDR3 DNA is TGTGCCAGTAGTCCACCCGAGTGGAATGAGCAGTTCTTC.

This clone occurred once. This chain connects TRBV27 to TRBJ1-1; TRBD1 might be the D (5 bases). Germline V CDR1 and CDR2: MNHEY, SMNVEV (reference sequence). This CDR3 contains 16 residues. The germline V and J ends were trimmed by 5 bases and 5 bases, with 21 bases remaining between them. CDR3 region: CASSASGAPWWTEAFF. CDR3 DNA: TGTGCCAGCAGTGCCTCCGGGGCCCCCTGGTGGACTGAAGCTTTCTTT.

The rearrangement joins TRBV7-3 to TRBJ2-2; D gene ambiguous. The V end was cut by 5 bases, the J end by 5 bases, with 9 bases between. Germline V CDR1 and CDR2: SGHTA, FQGTGA. CDR3 length: 13 amino acids. DNA for the CDR3: TGTGCCAGCAGCGTACGGCGTACCGGGGAGCTGTTTTTT. Its protein is CASSVRRTGELFF.

V usage is TRBV6-1 and J usage is TRBJ2-3; D unclear. The CDR3 consists of 12 residues. CDR1 and CDR2 from the germline V gene are MNHNS and SASEGT. Trimming stripped 8 bases from V and 2 bases from J, with 8 bases between. The CDR3 sequence: CASGTSTDTQYF. DNA for the CDR3: TGTGCCAGCGGAACTTCCACAGATACGCAGTATTTT.

The chain carries TRBV19 and TRBJ2-1; 7 bases are a match to TRBD2. V was pared by 1 base and J by 8 bases, with 5 bases of the junction left unmatched. The length of the CDR3 is 14 residues. CDR1 is LNHDA, CDR2 SQIVND, per germline (reference sequence). CDR3 DNA sequence: TGTGCCAGTAGTATAGCCCGCGGGAGCTATGAGCAGTTCTTC. Its protein product is CASSIARGSYEQFF.

V is TRBV18 and J is TRBJ2-1; 12 bases match TRBD2. After removal of 4 bases from V and 6 bases from J, the junction contained 4 bases not matched to a gene. CDR1 and CDR2 from the germline V gene are KGHSH and LQKENI. The CDR3 is 15 residues long. This chain's CDR3 is CASSRRTSGTNEQFF. The DNA for the CDR3 is TGTGCCAGCTCACGCAGGACTAGCGGGACCAATGAGCAGTTCTTC.

The chain carries TRBV19 and TRBJ2-1; 8 bases agree with TRBD2. V lost 4 bases and J lost 9; bases outside the gene matches: 5. The CDR3 has 13 amino acids. Germline loops: CDR1 LNHDA, CDR2 SQIVND (reference sequence). The CDR3 region is CASSTIAGTEQFF. The CDR3 DNA sequence: TGTGCCAGTAGTACGATAGCGGGAACTGAGCAGTTCTTC.

The rearrangement joins TRBV27 to TRBJ2-7; D is possibly TRBD1 (6 bases). Trimming took 5 bases from V and 5 from J, leaving 19 bases between them. This CDR3 is built from 15 residues. Germline V lookup: CDR1 MNHEY, CDR2 SMNVEV (reference sequence). The CDR3 reads CASSPSGATIHEQYF. DNA for the CDR3: TGTGCCAGCAGTCCCTCAGGGGCAACTATTCACGAGCAGTACTTC.

The chain joins TRBV7-8 to TRBJ2-1, with 9 bases lining up with TRBD1. The CDR3 loop spans 13 amino acids. Germline CDR1 SGHVS, CDR2 FQNEAQ. Unmatched junction bases numbered 5, after V lost 5 bases and J lost 9 bases. The CDR3 region is CASSKDRGFEQFF. For the CDR3, the DNA is TGTGCCAGCAGCAAGGACAGGGGATTTGAGCAGTTCTTC.

The chain uses TRBV5-4 and TRBJ1-1; TRBD1 is a possible D gene (6 bases). Germline V gene lookup returns CDR1 SGHNT and CDR2 YYREEE (reference sequence). The CDR3 totals 14 residues. Trimming removed 4 bases at V and 0 bases at J, with 10 bases between. In DNA form, the CDR3 reads TGTGCCAGCAGCCCCGGGACACTGAACACTGAAGCTTTCTTT. Protein: CASSPGTLNTEAFF.

The chain links TRBV18 to TRBJ2-2; 9 bases align to TRBD1. J was trimmed by 3 bases and V by 3 bases; bases with no gene match: 5. CDR3 length: 16 amino acids. Per the germline V gene, CDR1 is KGHSH and CDR2 is LQKENI. The DNA for the CDR3 is TGTGCCAGCTCACCGTCGGACAGGGGATACACCGGGGAGCTGTTTTTT. Translating gives CASSPSDRGYTGELFF.

The gene calls are TRBV5-6 and TRBJ2-5; D perhaps matches TRBD1 (6 bases). CDR3 size: 18 residues. The germline V and J ends were trimmed by 3 bases and 2 bases, with 23 bases remaining between them. The germline gives CDR1 SGHDT, CDR2 YYEEEE. The CDR3, as DNA: TGTGCCAGCAGCTCGGGCGCAACCTTAAGACAGGTGCAAGAGACCCAGTACTTC. This translates into CASSSGATLRQVQETQYF.

The chain combines TRBV19 with TRBJ2-3, with D possibly being TRBD2 (5 bases). The CDR3 is made up of 13 amino acids. The V gene lost 3 bases and the J gene lost 4 bases, with 8 bases spanning the gap. Germline loops: CDR1 LNHDA, CDR2 SQIVND (reference sequence). The CDR3 sequence: CASSISVSDTQYF. CDR3 DNA sequence: TGTGCCAGTAGTATTAGCGTCTCAGATACGCAGTATTTT. The full variable domain, with the rest looked up from reference TRBV19 and TRBJ2-3, is DGGITQSPKYLFRKEGQNVTLSCEQNLNHDAMYWYRQDPGQGLRLIYYSQIVNDFQKGDIAEGYSVSREKKESFPLTVTSAQKNPTAFYLCASSISVSDTQYFGPGTRLTVL.

About this clone: At the DNA level, this CDR3 is encoded by other sequences in the same sample as well. V is TRBV5-1 and J is TRBJ2-1, with 15 bases matching TRBD2. Germline values: CDR1 SGHRS, CDR2 YFSETQ. This CDR3 is 18 amino acids long. The J segment lost 8 bases and the V segment lost 4 bases, leaving 13 bases of the junction unmatched. CDR3 nucleotide sequence: TGCGCCAGCAGCCAAGGTTCCGGGACTAGCGGGAGGAAGGATGAGCAGTTCTTC. This codes for CASSQGSGTSGRKDEQFF.

The chain carries TRBV14 and TRBJ2-3, with D unclear. Trimming took off 1 base at V and 5 bases at J, with 7 bases between the two ends. Germline lookup yields CDR1 SGHDN and CDR2 FVKESK. This CDR3 is built from 13 residues. The CDR3 sequence: CASSQVSRDTQYF. The CDR3 DNA is TGTGCCAGCAGCCAAGTCTCGAGAGATACGCAGTATTTT.

The chain is built from TRBV30 and TRBJ2-7; 7 positions match TRBD2. This CDR3 has 15 amino acids. The germline V gene encodes CDR1 GTSNPN and CDR2 SVGIG (reference sequence). Trimming removed 6 bases from V and 1 base from J; junction bases left unmatched: 12. This chain's CDR3 is CACPGLTKTSYEQYF. The CDR3 bases are TGTGCCTGTCCGGGACTAACAAAGACTTCCTACGAGCAGTACTTC.

The chain links TRBV29-1 to TRBJ1-5; D uncertain. With 4 bases removed from V and 4 bases from J, the gap between germline ends came to 11 bases. CDR3 size: 13 residues. Germline CDR1 reads SQVTM; CDR2 reads ANQGSEA. The CDR3 protein is CSVATGTNQPQHF. In DNA, the CDR3 is TGCAGCGTTGCAACGGGAACTAATCAGCCCCAGCATTTT.

CDR3 bases: TGCGCCAGCAGCTTAGGGACTAGCGGGAGCCCTATGGAGACCCAGTACTTC. Translating gives CASSLGTSGSPMETQYF. V usage is TRBV5-1 and J usage is TRBJ2-5; 14 nucleotides match TRBD2. J lost 5 bases, V lost 2 bases, and 8 bases had no gene match. Germline CDR1 SGHRS, CDR2 YFSETQ. The CDR3 is 17 amino acids. Together with reference TRBV5-1 and TRBJ2-5, the CDR3 gives the full variable domain: KAGVTQTPRYLIKTRGQQVTLSCSPISGHRSVSWYQQTPGQGLQFLFEYFSETQRNKGNFPGRFSGRQFSNSRSEMNVSTLELGDSALYLCASSLGTSGSPMETQYFGPGTRLLVL.

The chain uses TRBV18 and TRBJ1-5; 7 bases are shared with TRBD1. Germline assignment: CDR1 KGHSH and CDR2 LQKENI. V shed 2 bases and J 2 bases; nucleotides not matched to a gene: 12. The CDR3 is 18 amino acids. The CDR3 spells CASSPIGQDYVGNQPQHF. CDR3 nucleotides: TGTGCCAGCTCACCAATCGGACAGGATTACGTAGGCAATCAGCCCCAGCATTTT.

The genes are TRBV2 and TRBJ2-7; a possible D gene is TRBD1 (6 bases). CDR3 size: 14 residues. V lost 5 bases, J lost 3 bases, and 14 bases lay in between. The V gene's germline CDR1 is SNHLY and CDR2 FYNNEI. The DNA for the CDR3 is TGTGCCAGCAGTTATGGACAGCTAGACTACGAGCAGTACTTC. Its translation: CASSYGQLDYEQYF.

This clone was seen only once. V usage is TRBV7-2 and J usage is TRBJ2-7, with D possibly matching TRBD2 (5 bases). In germline, CDR1 is SGHTA, CDR2 FQGNSA. There are 14 residues in the CDR3. Trimming shortened V by 7 bases and J by 3 bases, and 16 bases separated the two germline ends. As DNA, the CDR3 is TGTGCCAGCATGACGGAGGTTGCGGGCTACGAGCAGTACTTC. Encoded protein: CASMTEVAGYEQYF.

The chain uses TRBV6-6 and TRBJ2-7; D is undetermined. CDR3 length: 16 residues. Germline V lookup: CDR1 MNHNY, CDR2 SVGAGI (reference sequence). V was clipped by 3 bases and J by 5 bases, with 20 bases between them. The CDR3 is CASSYRKGTKSDEQYF. CDR3 DNA: TGTGCCAGCAGTTATCGTAAGGGCACAAAGTCGGACGAGCAGTACTTC.

This chain uses TRBV27 with TRBJ2-3; TRBD2 is a possible D gene (5 bases). Germline loops: CDR1 MNHEY, CDR2 SMNVEV (reference sequence). V gave up 5 bases and J gave up 9 bases, with 12 bases separating them. This CDR3 region has 12 residues. The CDR3 DNA reads as TGTGCCAGCAGTGACACTAGAAAGACGCAGTATTTT. The encoded protein is CASSDTRKTQYF.

The chain combines TRBV5-8 with TRBJ2-1; D is unresolved. Germline loops: CDR1 SGHTS, CDR2 YDEGEE. Deletions cut 5 bases from V and 4 bases from J, with 4 bases between. The CDR3 has 11 amino acids. CDR3 nucleotides: TGTGCCAGCAGACTATACAATGAGCAGTTCTTC. Protein product: CASRLYNEQFF.

The V and J genes are TRBV9 and TRBJ2-3; 7 positions agree with TRBD2. Germline V gene data show CDR1 as SGDLS and CDR2 as YYNGEE. V was clipped by 4 bases and J by 1 base; unmatched bases: 9. The CDR3 is made up of 16 amino acids. In nucleotides, the CDR3 is TGTGCCAGCAGCTCGCGGGGGAAGCGCGGCACAGATACGCAGTATTTT. It yields the protein CASSSRGKRGTDTQYF. The variable domain in full, with the rest retrieved from reference TRBV9 and TRBJ2-3, is DSGVTQTPKHLITATGQRVTLRCSPRSGDLSVYWYQQSLDQGLQFLIQYYNGEERAKGNILERFSAQQFPDLHSELNLSSLELGDSALYFCASSSRGKRGTDTQYFGPGTRLTVL.

This sequence joins TRBV19 and TRBJ2-7, with 7 bases lining up with TRBD1. CDR3 length: 14 residues. J lost 4 bases, V lost 4 bases, and 7 bases had no gene match. Per the germline V gene, CDR1 is LNHDA and CDR2 is SQIVND (reference sequence). CDR3 loop: CASSKGTEVYEQYF. The DNA of the CDR3 is TGTGCCAGTAGTAAGGGGACAGAAGTATACGAGCAGTACTTC.

The chain links TRBV28 to TRBJ1-5; D unresolved. Germline V gene lookup returns CDR1 MDHEN and CDR2 SYDVKM. This CDR3 has 13 amino acids. Trimming stripped 7 bases from V and 3 bases from J, with 10 bases between. The CDR3 region has the DNA TGTGCCAGCAAAGTGGGCTACAATCAGCCCCAGCATTTT. Its protein product is CASKVGYNQPQHF.

V and J are TRBV5-1 and TRBJ2-2, with D tentatively TRBD1 or TRBD2 (5 bases each). This CDR3 is 16 amino acids long. Germline V lookup: CDR1 SGHRS, CDR2 YFSETQ. V was shortened by 0 bases and J by 3 bases, with 12 bases between the two germline ends. CDR3 coding DNA: TGCGCCAGCAGCTTGGTTGGGCAGGGAGACACCGGGGAGCTGTTTTTT. Encoded protein: CASSLVGQGDTGELFF.